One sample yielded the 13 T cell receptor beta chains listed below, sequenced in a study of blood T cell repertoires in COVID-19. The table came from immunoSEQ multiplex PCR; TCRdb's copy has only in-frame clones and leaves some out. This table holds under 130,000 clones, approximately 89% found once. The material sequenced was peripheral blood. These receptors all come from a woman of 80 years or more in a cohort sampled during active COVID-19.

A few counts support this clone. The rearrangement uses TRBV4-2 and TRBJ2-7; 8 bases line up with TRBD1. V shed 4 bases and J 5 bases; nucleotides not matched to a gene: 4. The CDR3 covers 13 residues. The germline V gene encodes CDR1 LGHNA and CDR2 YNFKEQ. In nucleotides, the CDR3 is TGTGCCAGCAGCCTCGGACAGGGAAACGAGCAGTACTTC. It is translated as CASSLGQGNEQYF.

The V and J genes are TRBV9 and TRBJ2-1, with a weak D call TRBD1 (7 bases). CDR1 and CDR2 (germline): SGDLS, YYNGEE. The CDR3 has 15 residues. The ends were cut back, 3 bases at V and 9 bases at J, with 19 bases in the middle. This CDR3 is CASSGGTVAVREQFF. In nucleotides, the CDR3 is TGTGCCAGCAGCGGCGGGACAGTAGCGGTCCGTGAGCAGTTCTTC.

For the CDR3, the DNA is TGTGCCAGCAGCGTAGCTCCTGGGTCAGGCTATGAAGCTTTCTTT. It translates to CASSVAPGSGYEAFF. The rearrangement links TRBV9 to TRBJ1-1; D gene uncertain. Trimming removed 0 bases from V and 7 bases from J, with 16 bases in between. Per the germline V gene, CDR1 is SGDLS and CDR2 is YYNGEE. The CDR3 is made up of 15 amino acids. The full variable domain, in which reference TRBV9 and TRBJ1-1 provide the parts outside the CDR3, is DSGVTQTPKHLITATGQRVTLRCSPRSGDLSVYWYQQSLDQGLQFLIQYYNGEERAKGNILERFSAQQFPDLHSELNLSSLELGDSALYFCASSVAPGSGYEAFFGQGTRLTVV.

CDR3 region: CAISPGTGNQETQYF. In nucleotides, the CDR3 is TGTGCCATCAGCCCCGGGACAGGGAACCAAGAGACCCAGTACTTC. V usage is TRBV10-3 and J usage is TRBJ2-5, with 9 bases lining up with TRBD1. Germline CDR1 is ENHRY and CDR2 is SYGVKD. Unmatched junction bases numbered 5, after V lost 6 bases and J lost 0 bases. This CDR3 is built from 15 residues.

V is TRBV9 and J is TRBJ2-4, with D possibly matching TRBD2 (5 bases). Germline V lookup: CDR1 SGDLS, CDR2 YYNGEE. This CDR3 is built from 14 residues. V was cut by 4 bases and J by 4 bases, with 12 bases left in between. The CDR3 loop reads CASSITDSKNIQYF. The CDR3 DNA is TGTGCCAGCAGCATTACGGACTCGAAAAACATTCAGTACTTC.

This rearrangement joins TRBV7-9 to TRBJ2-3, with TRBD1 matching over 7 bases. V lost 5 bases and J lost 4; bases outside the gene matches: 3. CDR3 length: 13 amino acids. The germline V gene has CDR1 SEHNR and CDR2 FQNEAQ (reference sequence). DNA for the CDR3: TGTGCCAGCAGCCCGAGGGGGCCAGATACGCAGTATTTT. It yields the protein CASSPRGPDTQYF.

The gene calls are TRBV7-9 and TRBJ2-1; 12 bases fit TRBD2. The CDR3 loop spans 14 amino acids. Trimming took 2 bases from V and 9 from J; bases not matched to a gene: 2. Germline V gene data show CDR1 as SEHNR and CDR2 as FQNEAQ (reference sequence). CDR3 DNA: TGTGCCAGCAGCTTAACACTAGCGGGAGGTGAGCAGTTCTTC. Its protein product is CASSLTLAGGEQFF. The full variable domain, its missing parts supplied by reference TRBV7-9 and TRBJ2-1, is DTGVSQNPRHKITKRGQNVTFRCDPISEHNRLYWYRQTLGQGPEFLTYFQNEAQLEKSRLLSDRFSAERPKGSFSTLEIQRTEQGDSAMYLCASSLTLAGGEQFFGPGTRLTVL.

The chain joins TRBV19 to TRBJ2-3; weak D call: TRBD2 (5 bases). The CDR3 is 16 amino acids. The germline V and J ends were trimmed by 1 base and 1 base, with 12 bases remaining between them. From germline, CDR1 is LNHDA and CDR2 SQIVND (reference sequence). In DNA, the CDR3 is TGTGCCAGTAGTATAGGAGGGTATTTGGGCACAGATACGCAGTATTTT. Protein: CASSIGGYLGTDTQYF.

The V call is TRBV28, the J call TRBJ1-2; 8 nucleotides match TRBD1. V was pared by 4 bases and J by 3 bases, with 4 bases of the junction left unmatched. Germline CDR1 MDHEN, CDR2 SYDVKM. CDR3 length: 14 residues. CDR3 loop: CASSSGGRDYGYTF. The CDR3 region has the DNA TGTGCCAGCAGTTCAGGGGGCAGGGACTATGGCTACACCTTC.

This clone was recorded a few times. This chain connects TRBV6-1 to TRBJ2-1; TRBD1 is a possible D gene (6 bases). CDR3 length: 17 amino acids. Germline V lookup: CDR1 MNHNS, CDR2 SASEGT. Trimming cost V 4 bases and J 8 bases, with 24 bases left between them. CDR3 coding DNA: TGTGCCAGCAGTGCACGGGGTGTTCAGGGGACAAGGGATGAGCAGTTCTTC. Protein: CASSARGVQGTRDEQFF.

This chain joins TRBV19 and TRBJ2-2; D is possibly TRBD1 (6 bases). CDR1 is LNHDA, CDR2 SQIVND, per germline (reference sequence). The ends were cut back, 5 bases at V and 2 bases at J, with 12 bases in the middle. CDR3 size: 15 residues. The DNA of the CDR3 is TGTGCCAGTAGTCACAGGGACGGTAACACCGGGGAGCTGTTTTTT. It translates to CASSHRDGNTGELFF.

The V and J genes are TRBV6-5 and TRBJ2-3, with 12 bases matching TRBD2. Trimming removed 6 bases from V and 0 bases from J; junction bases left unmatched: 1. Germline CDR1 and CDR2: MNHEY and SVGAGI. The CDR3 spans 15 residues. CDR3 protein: CASRGLAGSTDTQYF. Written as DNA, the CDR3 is TGTGCCAGCAGGGGACTAGCGGGTAGCACAGATACGCAGTATTTT.

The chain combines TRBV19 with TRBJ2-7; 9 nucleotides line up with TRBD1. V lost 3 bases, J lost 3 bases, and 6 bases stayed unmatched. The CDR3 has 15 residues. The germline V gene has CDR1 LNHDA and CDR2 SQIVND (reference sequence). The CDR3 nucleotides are TGTGCCAGTAGTATCGCCGGGACAGGGAACTACGAGCAGTACTTC. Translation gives CASSIAGTGNYEQYF.